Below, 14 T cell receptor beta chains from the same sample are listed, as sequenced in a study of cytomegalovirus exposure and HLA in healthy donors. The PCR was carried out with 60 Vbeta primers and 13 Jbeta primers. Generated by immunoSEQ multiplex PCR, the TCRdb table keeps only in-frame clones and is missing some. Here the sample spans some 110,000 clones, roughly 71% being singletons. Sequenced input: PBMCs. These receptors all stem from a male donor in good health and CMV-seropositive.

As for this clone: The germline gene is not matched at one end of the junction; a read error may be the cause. The CDR3 is CASSPLDRNPEAFF. The CDR3 DNA is TGTGCCAGCAGCCCACTGGACAGGAACCCTGAAGCTTTCTTT. The chain carries TRBV4-2 and TRBJ1-1, with 7 nucleotides matching TRBD1. The germline CDR1 and CDR2 sequences are LGHNA and YNFKEQ. This CDR3 is built from 14 residues.

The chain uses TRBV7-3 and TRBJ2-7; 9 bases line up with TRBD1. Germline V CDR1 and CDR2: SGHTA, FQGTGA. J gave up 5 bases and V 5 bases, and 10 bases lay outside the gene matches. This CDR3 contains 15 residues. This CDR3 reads CASSPAGQGNHEQYF. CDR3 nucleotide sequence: TGTGCCAGCAGCCCCGCGGGACAGGGAAACCACGAGCAGTACTTC.

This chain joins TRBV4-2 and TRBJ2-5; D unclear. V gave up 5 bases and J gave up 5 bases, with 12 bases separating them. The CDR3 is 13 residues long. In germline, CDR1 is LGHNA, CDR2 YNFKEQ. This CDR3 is CASSGPQWETQYF. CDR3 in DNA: TGTGCCAGCAGCGGCCCACAGTGGGAGACCCAGTACTTC.

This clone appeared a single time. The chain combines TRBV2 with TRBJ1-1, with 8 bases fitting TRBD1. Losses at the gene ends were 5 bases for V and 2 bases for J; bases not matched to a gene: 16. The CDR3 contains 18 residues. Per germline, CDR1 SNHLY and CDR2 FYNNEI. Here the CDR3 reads CASSRGQGNGLANTEAFF. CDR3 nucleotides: TGTGCCAGCAGTAGAGGACAGGGTAACGGTCTGGCTAACACTGAAGCTTTCTTT.

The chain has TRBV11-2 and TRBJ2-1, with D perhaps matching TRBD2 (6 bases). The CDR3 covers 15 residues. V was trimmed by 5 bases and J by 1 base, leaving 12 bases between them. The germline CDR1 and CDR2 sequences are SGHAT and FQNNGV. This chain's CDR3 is CASSRGAGSYNEQFF. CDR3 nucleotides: TGTGCCAGCAGCCGCGGGGCTGGGTCCTACAATGAGCAGTTCTTC.

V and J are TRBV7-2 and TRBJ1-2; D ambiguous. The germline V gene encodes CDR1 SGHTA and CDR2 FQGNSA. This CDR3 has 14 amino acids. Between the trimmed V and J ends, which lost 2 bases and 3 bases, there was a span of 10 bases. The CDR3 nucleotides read TGTGCCAGCAGCTTAAAAGCGCCCGACTATGGCTACACCTTC. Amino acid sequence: CASSLKAPDYGYTF.

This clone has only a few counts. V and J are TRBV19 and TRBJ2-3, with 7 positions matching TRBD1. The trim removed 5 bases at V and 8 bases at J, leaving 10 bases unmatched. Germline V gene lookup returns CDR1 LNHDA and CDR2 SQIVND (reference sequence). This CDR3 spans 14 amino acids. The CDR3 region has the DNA TGTGCCAGTAGTCCCTCTCGACAGGGCACTACGCAGTATTTT. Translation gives CASSPSRQGTTQYF.

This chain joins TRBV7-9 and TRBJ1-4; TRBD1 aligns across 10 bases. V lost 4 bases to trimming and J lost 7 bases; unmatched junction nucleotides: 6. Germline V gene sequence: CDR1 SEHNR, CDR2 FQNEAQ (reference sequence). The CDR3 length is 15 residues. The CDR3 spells CASSSSGTGVEKLFF. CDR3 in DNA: TGTGCCAGCAGCTCCTCCGGGACAGGGGTTGAAAAACTGTTTTTT.

The CDR3 sequence: CASSQPVAGGAYEQYF. Here the CDR3 DNA reads TGCGCCAGCAGTCAACCGGTAGCGGGAGGGGCCTACGAGCAGTACTTC. V and J are TRBV23-1 and TRBJ2-7; TRBD2 matches at 11 bases. TRBV23-1 belongs to the ORF category, with a function that is uncertain. With V trimmed by 2 bases and J by 2 bases, 5 bases remained unmatched. The CDR3 runs to 16 residues.

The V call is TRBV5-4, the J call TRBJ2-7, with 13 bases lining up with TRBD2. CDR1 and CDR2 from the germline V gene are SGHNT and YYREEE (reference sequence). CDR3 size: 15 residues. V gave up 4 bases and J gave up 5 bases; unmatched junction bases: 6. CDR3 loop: CASSTGTSGTHEQYF. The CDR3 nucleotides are TGTGCCAGCAGCACCGGGACTAGCGGGACCCACGAGCAGTACTTC.

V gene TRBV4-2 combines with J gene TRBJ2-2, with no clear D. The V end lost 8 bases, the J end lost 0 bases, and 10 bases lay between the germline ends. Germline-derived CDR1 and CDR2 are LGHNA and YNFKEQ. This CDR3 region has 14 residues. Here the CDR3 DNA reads TGTGCCAGCGTCTCACAGCCGAACACCGGGGAGCTGTTTTTT. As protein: CASVSQPNTGELFF.

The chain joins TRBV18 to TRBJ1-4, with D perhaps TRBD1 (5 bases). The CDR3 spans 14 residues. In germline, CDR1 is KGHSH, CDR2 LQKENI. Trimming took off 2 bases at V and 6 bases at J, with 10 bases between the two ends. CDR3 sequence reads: CASSPAGGDEKLFF. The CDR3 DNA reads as TGTGCCAGCTCACCAGCGGGAGGGGATGAAAAACTGTTTTTT.

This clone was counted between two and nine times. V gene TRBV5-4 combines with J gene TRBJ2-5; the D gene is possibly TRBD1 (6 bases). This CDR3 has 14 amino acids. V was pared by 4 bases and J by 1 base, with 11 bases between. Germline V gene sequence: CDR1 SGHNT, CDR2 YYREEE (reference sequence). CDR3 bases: TGTGCCAGCAGCACGCGGACAGCCCAAGAGACCCAGTACTTC. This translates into CASSTRTAQETQYF.

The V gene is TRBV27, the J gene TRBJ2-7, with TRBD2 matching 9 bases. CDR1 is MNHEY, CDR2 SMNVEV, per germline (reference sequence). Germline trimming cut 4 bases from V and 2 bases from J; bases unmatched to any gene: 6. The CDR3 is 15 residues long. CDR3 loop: CASSSRGLATYEQYF. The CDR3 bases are TGTGCCAGCAGTTCACGGGGACTAGCCACCTACGAGCAGTACTTC.